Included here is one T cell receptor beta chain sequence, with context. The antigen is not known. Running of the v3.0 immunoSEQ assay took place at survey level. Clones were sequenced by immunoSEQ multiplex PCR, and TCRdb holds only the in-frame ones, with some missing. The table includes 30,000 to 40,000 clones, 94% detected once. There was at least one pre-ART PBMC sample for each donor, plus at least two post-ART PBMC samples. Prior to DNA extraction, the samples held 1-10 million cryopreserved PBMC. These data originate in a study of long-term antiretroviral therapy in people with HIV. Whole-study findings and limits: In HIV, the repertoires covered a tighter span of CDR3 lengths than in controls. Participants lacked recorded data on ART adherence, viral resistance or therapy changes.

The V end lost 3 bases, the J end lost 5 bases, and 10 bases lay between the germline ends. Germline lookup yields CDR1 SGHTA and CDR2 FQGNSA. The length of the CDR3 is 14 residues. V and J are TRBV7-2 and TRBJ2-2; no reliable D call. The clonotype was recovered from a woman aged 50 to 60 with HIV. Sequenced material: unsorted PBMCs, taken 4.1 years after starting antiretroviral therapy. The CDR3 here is CASSFTRGTGELFF. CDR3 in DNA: TGTGCCAGCAGCTTTACCAGAGGTACCGGGGAGCTGTTTTTT.